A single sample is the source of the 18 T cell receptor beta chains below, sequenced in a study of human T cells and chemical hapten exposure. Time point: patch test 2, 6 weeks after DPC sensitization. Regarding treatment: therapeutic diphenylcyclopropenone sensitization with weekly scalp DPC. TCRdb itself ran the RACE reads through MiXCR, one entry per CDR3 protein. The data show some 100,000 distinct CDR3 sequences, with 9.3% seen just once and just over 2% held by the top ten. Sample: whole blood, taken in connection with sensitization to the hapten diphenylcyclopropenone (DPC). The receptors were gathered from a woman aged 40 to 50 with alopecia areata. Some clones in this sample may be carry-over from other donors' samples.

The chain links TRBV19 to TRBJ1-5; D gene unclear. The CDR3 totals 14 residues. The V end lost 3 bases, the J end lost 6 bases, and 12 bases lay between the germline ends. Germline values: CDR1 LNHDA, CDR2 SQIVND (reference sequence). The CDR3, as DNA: TGTGCCAGTAGTATTTCGGGTAGCCGTCAGCCCCAGCATTTT. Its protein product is CASSISGSRQPQHF.

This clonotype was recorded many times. CDR3 nucleotide sequence: TGCAGCGTTGACCGCCGGGACAGAGCCTACAATGAGCAGTTCTTC. Translation: CSVDRRDRAYNEQFF. The chain links TRBV29-1 to TRBJ2-1, with 7 bases matching TRBD1. This CDR3 is built from 15 residues. Germline V gene sequence: CDR1 SQVTM, CDR2 ANQGSEA. V lost 3 bases and J lost 2; bases outside the gene matches: 7.

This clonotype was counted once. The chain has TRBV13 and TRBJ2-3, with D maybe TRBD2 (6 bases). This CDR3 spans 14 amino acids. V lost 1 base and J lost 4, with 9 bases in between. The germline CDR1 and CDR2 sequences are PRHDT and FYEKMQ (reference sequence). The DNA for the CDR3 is TGTGCCAGCAGCTTAGCGGCGGGATCAGATACGCAGTATTTT. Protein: CASSLAAGSDTQYF.

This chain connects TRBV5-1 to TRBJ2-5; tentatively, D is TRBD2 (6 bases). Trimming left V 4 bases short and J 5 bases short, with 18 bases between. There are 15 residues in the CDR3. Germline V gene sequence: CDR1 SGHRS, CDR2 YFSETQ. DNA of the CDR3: TGCGCCAGCAGCACATGGGACTCCGAGGGGGAGACCCAGTACTTC. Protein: CASSTWDSEGETQYF.

As DNA, the CDR3 is TGTGCCAGCAGCCTCAATCCAGACATCCACACAGATACGCAGTATTTT. Protein sequence: CASSLNPDIHTDTQYF. The V and J genes are TRBV6-5 and TRBJ2-3; D not certain. CDR3 length: 16 residues. CDR1 is MNHEY and CDR2 is SVGAGI in the germline V gene. V lost 6 bases and J lost 2, with 18 bases in between.

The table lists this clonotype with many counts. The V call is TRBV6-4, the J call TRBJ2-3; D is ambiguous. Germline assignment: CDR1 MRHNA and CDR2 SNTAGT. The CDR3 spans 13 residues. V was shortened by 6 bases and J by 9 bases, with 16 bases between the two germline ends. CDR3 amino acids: CASSSGPHETQYF. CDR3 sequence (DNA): TGTGCCAGCAGCTCCGGGCCCCACGAGACGCAGTATTTT.

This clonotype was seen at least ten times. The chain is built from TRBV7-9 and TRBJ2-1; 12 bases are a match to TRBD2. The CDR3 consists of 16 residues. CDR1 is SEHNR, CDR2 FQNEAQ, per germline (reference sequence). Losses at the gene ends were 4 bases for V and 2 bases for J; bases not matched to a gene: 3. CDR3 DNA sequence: TGTGCCAGCAGCTCGAGACTAGCGGGAGCCTACAATGAGCAGTTCTTC. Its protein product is CASSSRLAGAYNEQFF.

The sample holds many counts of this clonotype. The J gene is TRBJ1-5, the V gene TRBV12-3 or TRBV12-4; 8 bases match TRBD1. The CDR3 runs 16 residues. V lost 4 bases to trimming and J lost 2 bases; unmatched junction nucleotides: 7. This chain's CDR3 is CASSYSLTGGNQPQHF. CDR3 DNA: TGTGCCAGCAGTTATTCCTTGACAGGGGGCAATCAGCCCCAGCATTTT.

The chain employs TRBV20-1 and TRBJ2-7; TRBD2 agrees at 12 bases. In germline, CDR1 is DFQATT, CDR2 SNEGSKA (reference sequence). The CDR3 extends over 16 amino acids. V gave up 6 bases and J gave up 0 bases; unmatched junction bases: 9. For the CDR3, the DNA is TGCAGTGCAACCGGGACTAGCGGGTTAAGCTCCTACGAGCAGTACTTC. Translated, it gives CSATGTSGLSSYEQYF.

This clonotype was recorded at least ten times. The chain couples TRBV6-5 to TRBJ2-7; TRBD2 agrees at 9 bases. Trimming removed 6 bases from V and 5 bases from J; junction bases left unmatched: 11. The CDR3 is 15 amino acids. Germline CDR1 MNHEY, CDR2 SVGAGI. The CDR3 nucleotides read TGTGCCAGCAGCCCCACGGGTAGCGGGAGTAACGAGCAGTACTTC. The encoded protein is CASSPTGSGSNEQYF.

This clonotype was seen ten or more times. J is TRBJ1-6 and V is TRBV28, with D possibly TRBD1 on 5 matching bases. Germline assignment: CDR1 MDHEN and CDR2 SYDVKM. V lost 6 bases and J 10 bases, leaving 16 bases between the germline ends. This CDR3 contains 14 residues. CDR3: CASSLGTGRSPLHF. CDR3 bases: TGTGCCAGCAGCTTGGGGACGGGGCGGTCACCCCTCCACTTT.

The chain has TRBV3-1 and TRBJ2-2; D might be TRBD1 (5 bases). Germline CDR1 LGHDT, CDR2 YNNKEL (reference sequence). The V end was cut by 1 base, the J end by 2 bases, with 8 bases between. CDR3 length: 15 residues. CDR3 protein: CASSQAGYNTGELFF. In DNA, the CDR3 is TGTGCCAGCAGCCAAGCAGGGTATAACACCGGGGAGCTGTTTTTT.

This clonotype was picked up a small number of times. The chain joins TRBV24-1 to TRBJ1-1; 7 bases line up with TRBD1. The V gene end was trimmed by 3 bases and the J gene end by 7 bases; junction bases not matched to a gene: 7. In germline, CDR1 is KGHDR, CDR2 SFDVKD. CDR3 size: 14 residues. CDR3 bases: TGTGCCACCAGTGATCCCGGGACAGATGATGAAGCTTTCTTT. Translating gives CATSDPGTDDEAFF.

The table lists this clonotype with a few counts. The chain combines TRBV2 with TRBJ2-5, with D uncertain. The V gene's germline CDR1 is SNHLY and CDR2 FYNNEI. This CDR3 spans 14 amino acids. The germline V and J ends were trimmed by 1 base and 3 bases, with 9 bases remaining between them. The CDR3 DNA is TGTGCCAGCAGTGAAGAGGTCTTGAAAGAGACCCAGTACTTC. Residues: CASSEEVLKETQYF.

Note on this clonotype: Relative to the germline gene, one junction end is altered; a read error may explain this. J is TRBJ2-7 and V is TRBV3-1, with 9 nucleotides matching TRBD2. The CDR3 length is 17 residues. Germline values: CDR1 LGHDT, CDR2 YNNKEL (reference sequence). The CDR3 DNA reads TGTGCCAGCAGCCAAGATTTTACTAGCGGGCTCTCCTACGAGCAATACTTC. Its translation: CASSQDFTSGLSYEQYF.

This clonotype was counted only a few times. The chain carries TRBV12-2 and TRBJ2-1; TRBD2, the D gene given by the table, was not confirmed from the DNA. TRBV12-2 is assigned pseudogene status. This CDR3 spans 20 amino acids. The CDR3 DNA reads TGTGCAAGTCGCTCGGGACTAGCGGGGAGAACCCGCATCTCCTACAATGAGCAGTTCTTC. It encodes CASRSGLAGRTRISYNEQFF.

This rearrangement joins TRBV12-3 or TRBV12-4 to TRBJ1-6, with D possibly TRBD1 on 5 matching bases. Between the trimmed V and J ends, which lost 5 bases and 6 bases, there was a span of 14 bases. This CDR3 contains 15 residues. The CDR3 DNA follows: TGTGCCAGCAGTGCCGGGACCGGGGGTAATTCACCCCTCCACTTT. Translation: CASSAGTGGNSPLHF.

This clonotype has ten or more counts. The CDR3: CASTVYSSGANVLTF. The CDR3 nucleotides read TGTGCCAGTACCGTATATAGCTCTGGGGCCAACGTCCTGACTTTC. V gene TRBV19 combines with J gene TRBJ2-6; D gene ambiguous. Germline CDR1 is LNHDA and CDR2 is SQIVND (reference sequence). The CDR3 covers 15 residues. Trimming removed 7 bases from V and 0 bases from J, with 10 bases in between.